The 9 T cell receptor beta chains given below trace back to one sample, sequenced in a study of cytomegalovirus exposure and HLA in healthy donors. PCR was performed using 60 Vbeta and 13 Jbeta primers. TCRdb's table, derived via immunoSEQ multiplex PCR, lists solely in-frame clones and lacks some. The table includes 130,000 or so clones, about three fifths detected once. Input material: PBMCs. The receptors originated from a male donor in good health and CMV-seronegative.

The rearrangement uses TRBV30 and TRBJ2-3; 8 bases are a match to TRBD2. Germline loops: CDR1 GTSNPN, CDR2 SVGIG (reference sequence). The CDR3 contains 15 residues. Trimming took 2 bases from V and 0 from J; bases not matched to a gene: 4. In nucleotides, the CDR3 is TGTGCCTGGAGTCGCCGGGGGGGCAGCACAGATACGCAGTATTTT. Protein sequence: CAWSRRGGSTDTQYF.

The V gene is TRBV6-1, the J gene TRBJ2-7; 7 bases fit TRBD1. This CDR3 contains 14 residues. V lost 4 bases to trimming and J lost 1 base; unmatched junction nucleotides: 4. In germline, CDR1 is MNHNS, CDR2 SASEGT. CDR3 residues: CASSVGTESYEQYF. CDR3 coding DNA: TGTGCCAGCAGTGTAGGGACAGAGTCCTACGAGCAGTACTTC.

The chain uses TRBV4-1 and TRBJ2-3; 12 positions match TRBD2. CDR1 MGHRA and CDR2 YSYEKL come from the germline V gene. The ends lost 5 bases at V and 1 base at J; junction bases unmatched: 4. This CDR3 region has 16 residues. CDR3 residues: CASSYRLAGGTDTQYF. The DNA of the CDR3 is TGCGCCAGCAGCTATAGACTAGCGGGGGGCACAGATACGCAGTATTTT.

This clone was detected only a few times. This chain uses TRBV7-3 with TRBJ1-1; perhaps TRBD1 as D (5 bases). Germline V gives CDR1 SGHTA, CDR2 FQGTGA. V was shortened by 5 bases and J by 1 base, with 14 bases between the two germline ends. This CDR3 contains 15 residues. As DNA, the CDR3 is TGTGCCAGCAGCCGGGGGGGAGCGGGGAACACTGAAGCTTTCTTT. Translated, it gives CASSRGGAGNTEAFF. Full variable domain (rest looked up from reference TRBV7-3 and TRBJ1-1): GAGVSQTPSNKVTEKGKYVELRCDPISGHTALYWYRQSLGQGPEFLIYFQGTGAADDSGLPNDRFFAVRPEGSVSTLKIQRTERGDSAVYLCASSRGGAGNTEAFFGQGTRLTVV.

This clone came up a few times. The CDR3 coding sequence is TGTGCCAGCAGCCCAGGGGGCGCATATTCACCCCTCCACTTT. This gives the protein CASSPGGAYSPLHF. The genes are TRBV13 and TRBJ1-6; 8 positions match TRBD1. The CDR3 sequence is 14 residues long. Trimming removed 5 bases from V and 8 bases from J; junction bases left unmatched: 5. Germline CDR1 PRHDT, CDR2 FYEKMQ (reference sequence).

The gene calls are TRBV19 and TRBJ1-6; D gene unclear. The V gene's germline CDR1 is LNHDA and CDR2 SQIVND (reference sequence). The CDR3 is 16 amino acids. Between the trimmed V and J ends, which lost 3 bases and 7 bases, there was a span of 16 bases. DNA of the CDR3: TGTGCCAGTAGTATTTTTTCCGACCCGAGGAATTCACCCCTCCACTTT. Translated, it gives CASSIFSDPRNSPLHF.

J is TRBJ1-1 and V is TRBV11-2; a possible D gene is TRBD1 (5 bases). In germline, CDR1 is SGHAT, CDR2 FQNNGV. This CDR3 is built from 15 residues. V dropped 0 bases and J dropped 5 bases, with 13 bases sitting between them. CDR3 sequence reads: CASSLEAGIGTEAFF. CDR3 nucleotide sequence: TGTGCCAGCAGCTTAGAAGCAGGGATTGGTACTGAAGCTTTCTTT.

This clone appeared a few times. This chain links TRBV6-5 with TRBJ1-3; TRBD1 might be the D (5 bases). Trimming shortened V by 0 bases and J by 2 bases, and 11 bases separated the two germline ends. Germline V gene sequence: CDR1 MNHEY, CDR2 SVGAGI. CDR3 size: 16 residues. The CDR3 reads CASSYSLPGTGNTIYF. The CDR3 DNA follows: TGTGCCAGCAGTTACTCGCTCCCAGGGACTGGAAACACCATATATTTT.

The chain links TRBV29-1 to TRBJ2-5, with 11 bases lining up with TRBD2. The length of the CDR3 is 14 residues. Germline CDR1 and CDR2: SQVTM and ANQGSEA. The J segment lost 5 bases and the V segment lost 5 bases, leaving 7 bases of the junction unmatched. This chain's CDR3 is CSVLSGGAGETQYF. In DNA, the CDR3 is TGCAGCGTTCTTAGCGGGGGGGCCGGGGAGACCCAGTACTTC.